This TCR delta chain was identified in a study of Vδ1+ human thymocytes. Points from the study as a whole: Bulk data may be misread because of unexpected Vdelta2 sequences. Around a fifth of thymic delta-chain sequences were Vdelta2, with few Vdelta3, unlike blood Vdelta1+ controls. Highly polyclonal TRG and TRD repertoires with Gaussian CDR3 length distributions appeared in thymus.

Alphabeta T cells were depleted, then CD3+ Vdelta1+ Vdelta2- thymocytes were FACS-sorted. Between about 96% and 99.6% of sorted thymocytes were Vdelta1+. Extracted RNA was reverse transcribed into cDNA. Multiplex PCR used pooled V-gene forward primers and a constant-region reverse primer to amplify CDR3s. TCRdb redid the clone calls on the multiplex PCR reads with CATT. The repertoire includes about 53,000 delta-chain clones, about 16% of them detected once, and 0.3% to 0.45% sits in the top ten. The CDR3 has 16 residues. CDR1 TSWWSYY and CDR2 QGS come from the germline V gene. This clone was counted between two and nine times. Its target is not known. A read error may produce the germline difference seen at one junction end. This sample includes further DNA sequences coding for the same CDR3.

The origin of this receptor is a girl under three years old who had congenital heart surgery. This chain joins TRDV1 and TRDJ1; 8 bases align to TRDD3. Specimen: Vdelta1+ gamma-delta thymocytes from the thymus. As for subset: FACS-sorted CD3+ TCRalphabeta- TCRVdelta1+ TCRVdelta2- thymocytes. Here the CDR3 reads CALGYTGIHYTDKLIF. The CDR3 nucleotides are TGTGCCCTTGGGTACACGGGGATACACTACACCGATAAACTCATCTTT.